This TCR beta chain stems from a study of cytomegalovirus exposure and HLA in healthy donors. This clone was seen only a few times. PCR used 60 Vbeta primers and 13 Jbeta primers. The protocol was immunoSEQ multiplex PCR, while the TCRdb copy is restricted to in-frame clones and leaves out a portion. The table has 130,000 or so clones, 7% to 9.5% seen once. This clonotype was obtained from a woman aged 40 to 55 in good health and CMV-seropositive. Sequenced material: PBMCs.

This CDR3 is CASSLGDRDNSGNTIYF. The DNA of the CDR3 is TGTGCCAGCAGCTTGGGGGACAGGGACAACTCTGGAAACACCATATATTTT. The rearrangement joins TRBV5-5 to TRBJ1-3; 9 nucleotides agree with TRBD1. Germline loops: CDR1 SGHKS, CDR2 YYEKEE (reference sequence). CDR3 size: 17 residues. Trimming removed 0 bases from V and 0 bases from J; junction bases left unmatched: 4. Filled out from reference TRBV5-5 and TRBJ1-3, the complete variable domain reads DAGVTQSPTHLIKTRGQQVTLRCSPISGHKSVSWYQQVLGQGPQFIFQYYEKEERGRGNFPDRFSARQFPNYSSELNVNALLLGDSALYLCASSLGDRDNSGNTIYFGEGSWLTVV.